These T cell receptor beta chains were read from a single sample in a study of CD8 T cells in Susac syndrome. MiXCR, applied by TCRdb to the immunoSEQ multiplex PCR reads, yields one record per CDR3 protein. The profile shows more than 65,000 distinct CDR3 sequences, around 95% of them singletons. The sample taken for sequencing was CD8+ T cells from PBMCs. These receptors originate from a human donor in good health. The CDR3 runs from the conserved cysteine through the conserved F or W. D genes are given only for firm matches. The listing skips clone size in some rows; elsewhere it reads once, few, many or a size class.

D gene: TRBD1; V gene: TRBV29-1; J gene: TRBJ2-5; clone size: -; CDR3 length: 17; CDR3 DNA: TGCAGCGTTGAAGGTTGGGCCCAGGACAGGTACCAAGAGACCCAGTACTTC; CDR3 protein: CSVEGWAQDRYQETQYF
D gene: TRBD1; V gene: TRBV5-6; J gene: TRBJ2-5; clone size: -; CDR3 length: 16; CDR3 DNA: TGTGCCAGCACCAAGAGGACAGGGGCTAATCAAGAGACCCAGTACTTC; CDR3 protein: CASTKRTGANQETQYF
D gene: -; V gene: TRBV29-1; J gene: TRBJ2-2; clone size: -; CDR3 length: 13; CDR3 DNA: TGCAGCGTTGAGGAAAGGGGAGCCGGGGAGCTGTTTTTT; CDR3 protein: CSVEERGAGELFF
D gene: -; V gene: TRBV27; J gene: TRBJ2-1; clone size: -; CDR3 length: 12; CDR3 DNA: TGTGCCAGCGGCTTTGTGATCAATGAGCAGTTCTTC; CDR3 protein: CASGFVINEQFF
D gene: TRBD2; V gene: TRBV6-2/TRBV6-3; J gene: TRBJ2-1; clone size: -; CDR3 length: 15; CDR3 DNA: TGTGCCAGCAGTTACGGACTAGCGGGGGGAAATAGGCAGTTCTTC; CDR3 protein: CASSYGLAGGNRQFF
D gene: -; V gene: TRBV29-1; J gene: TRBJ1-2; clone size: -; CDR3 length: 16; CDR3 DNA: TGCAGCGTTAGAGAGACGGGACGGCAGGGCGACTATGGCTACACCTTC; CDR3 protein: CSVRETGRQGDYGYTF
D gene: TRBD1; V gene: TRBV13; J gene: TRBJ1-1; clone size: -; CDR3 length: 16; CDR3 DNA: TGTGCCAGCAGCTTAGCCCCCGGGACAGGGTCCACTGAAGCTTTCTTT; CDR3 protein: CASSLAPGTGSTEAFF
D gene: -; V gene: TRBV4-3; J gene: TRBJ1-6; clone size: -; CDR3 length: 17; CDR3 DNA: TGCGCCAGCAGCCAAGATCTAGGGGTGGGGACGGATTCACCCCTCCACTTT; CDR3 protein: CASSQDLGVGTDSPLHF
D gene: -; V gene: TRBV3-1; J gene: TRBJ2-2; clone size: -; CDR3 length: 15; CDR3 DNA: TGTGCCAGCAGTCCCTGGGGGGCCTCGACCGGGGAGCTGTTTTTT; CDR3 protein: CASSPWGASTGELFF
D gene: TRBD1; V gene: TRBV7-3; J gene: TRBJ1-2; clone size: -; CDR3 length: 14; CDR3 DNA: TGTGCCAGCAGCTTATCAGGGACAGGGTTTGGCTACACCTTC; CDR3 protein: CASSLSGTGFGYTF
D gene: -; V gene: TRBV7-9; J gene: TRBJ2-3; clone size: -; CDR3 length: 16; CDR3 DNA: TGTGCCAGCAGCTTATCAGACAGGACTAGCACAGATACGCAGTATTTT; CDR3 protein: CASSLSDRTSTDTQYF
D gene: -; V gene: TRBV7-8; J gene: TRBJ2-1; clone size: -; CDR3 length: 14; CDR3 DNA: TGTGCCAGCAGCCCTGGGGGGTTCCACAATGAGCAGTTCTTC; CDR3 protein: CASSPGGFHNEQFF
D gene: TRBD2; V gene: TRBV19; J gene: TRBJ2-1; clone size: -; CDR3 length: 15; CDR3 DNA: TGTGCCAGTAGTCCATCAGCGGGGGGCTACAATGAGCAGTTCTTC; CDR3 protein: CASSPSAGGYNEQFF
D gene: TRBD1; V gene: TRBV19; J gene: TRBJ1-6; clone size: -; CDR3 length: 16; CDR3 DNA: TGTGCCAGTAGGTTGACAGGGAGCTCCTATAATTCACCCCTCCACTTT; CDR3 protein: CASRLTGSSYNSPLHF
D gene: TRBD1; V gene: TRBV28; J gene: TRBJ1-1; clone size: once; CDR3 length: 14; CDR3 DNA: TGTGCCAGCAGGAGACAGGGGGCGCGCACTGAAGCTTTCTTT; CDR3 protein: CASRRQGARTEAFF
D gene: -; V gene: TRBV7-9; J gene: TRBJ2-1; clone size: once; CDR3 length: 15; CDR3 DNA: TGTGCCAGCAGCTTCGAGGGGGGCTCCTACAATGAGCAGTTCTTC; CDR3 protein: CASSFEGGSYNEQFF
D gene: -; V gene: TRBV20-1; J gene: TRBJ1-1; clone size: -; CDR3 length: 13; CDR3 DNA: TGCAGTGCTAGAGCTGGGCCAGGGAGTGGAGCTTTCTTT; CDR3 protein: CSARAGPGSGAFF
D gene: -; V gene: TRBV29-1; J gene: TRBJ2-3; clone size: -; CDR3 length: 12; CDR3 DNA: TGCAGCGGGGCTCCCCTCCCAGATACGCAGTATTTT; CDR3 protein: CSGAPLPDTQYF
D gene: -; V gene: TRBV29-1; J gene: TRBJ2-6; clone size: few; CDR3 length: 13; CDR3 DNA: TGCAGCGTCAGGGACTCTGGGGCCAACGTCCTGACTTTC; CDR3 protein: CSVRDSGANVLTF
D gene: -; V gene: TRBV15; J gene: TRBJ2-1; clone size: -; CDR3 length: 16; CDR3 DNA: TGTGCCACCAGCAAGACCGTTAGGACAGACTACAATGAGCAGTTCTTC; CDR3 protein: CATSKTVRTDYNEQFF
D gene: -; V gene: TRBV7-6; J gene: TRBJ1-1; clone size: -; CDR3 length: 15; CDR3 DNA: TGTGCCAGCAGCTCCCCGGGGGGGATAAACACTGAAGCTTTCTTT; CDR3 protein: CASSSPGGINTEAFF
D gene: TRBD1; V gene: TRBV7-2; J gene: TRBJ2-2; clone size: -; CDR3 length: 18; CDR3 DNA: TGTGCCAGCAGTTTTTACCTGGGACAGGGGGGAATGGCCGGGGAGCTGTTTTTT; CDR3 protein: CASSFYLGQGGMAGELFF
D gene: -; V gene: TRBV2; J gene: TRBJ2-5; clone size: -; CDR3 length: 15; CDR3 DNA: TGTGCCAGCAGCTCTCAGGATACCGCGTGGGAGACCCAGTACTTC; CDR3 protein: CASSSQDTAWETQYF
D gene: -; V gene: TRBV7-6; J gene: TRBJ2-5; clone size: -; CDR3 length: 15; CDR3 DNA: TGTGCCAGCAGCTTAGTCCCGCGGCCTCAAGAGACCCAGTACTTC; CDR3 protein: CASSLVPRPQETQYF
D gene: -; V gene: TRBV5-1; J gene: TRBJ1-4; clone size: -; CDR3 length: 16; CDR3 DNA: TGCGCCAGCAGCTCAACTGGACTCGGCACTAATGAAAAACTGTTTTTT; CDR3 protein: CASSSTGLGTNEKLFF
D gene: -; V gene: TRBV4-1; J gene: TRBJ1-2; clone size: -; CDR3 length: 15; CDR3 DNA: TGCGCCAGCAGCCATTCCGGGACGGATGATTATGGCTACACCTTC; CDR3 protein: CASSHSGTDDYGYTF
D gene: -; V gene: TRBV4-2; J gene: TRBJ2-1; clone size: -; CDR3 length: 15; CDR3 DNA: TGTGCCAGCAGCCAACACGAGAGCTCCTACAATGAGCAGTTCTTC; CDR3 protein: CASSQHESSYNEQFF
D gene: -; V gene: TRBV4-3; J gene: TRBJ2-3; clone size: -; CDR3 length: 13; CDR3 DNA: TGCGCCAGCAGCCAAGACGCGACAGATACGCAGTATTTT; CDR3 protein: CASSQDATDTQYF
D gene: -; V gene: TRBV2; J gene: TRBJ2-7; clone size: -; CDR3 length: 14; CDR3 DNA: TGTGCCAGCAGTGAAGGGTTTTCTACCCTCGAGCAGTACTTC; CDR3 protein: CASSEGFSTLEQYF
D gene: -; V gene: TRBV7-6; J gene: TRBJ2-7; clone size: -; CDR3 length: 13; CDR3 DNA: TGTGCCAGCAGCTTAGGTGCGGAATACGAGCAGTACTTC; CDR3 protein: CASSLGAEYEQYF
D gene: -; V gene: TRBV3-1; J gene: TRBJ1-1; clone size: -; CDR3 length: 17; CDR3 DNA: TGTGCCAGCAGCCTAGGCACCCACTGGGCAGAGAACACTGAAGCTTTCTTT; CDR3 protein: CASSLGTHWAENTEAFF
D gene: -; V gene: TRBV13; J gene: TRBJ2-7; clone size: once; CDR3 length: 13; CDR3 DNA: TGTGCCAGCAGCTTTGGTGGGGCCGCCGAGCAGTACTTC; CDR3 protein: CASSFGGAAEQYF
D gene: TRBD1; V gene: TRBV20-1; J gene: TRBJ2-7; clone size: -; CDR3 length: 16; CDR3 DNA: TGCAGTGCTACCGACCTAGTGGACAGGGGGATCTACGAGCAGTACTTC; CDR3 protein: CSATDLVDRGIYEQYF
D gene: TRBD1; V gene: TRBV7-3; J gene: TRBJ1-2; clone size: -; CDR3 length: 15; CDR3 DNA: TGTGCCAGCAGTACCCGGGACAGCACCCGGGATGGCTACACCTTC; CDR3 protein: CASSTRDSTRDGYTF
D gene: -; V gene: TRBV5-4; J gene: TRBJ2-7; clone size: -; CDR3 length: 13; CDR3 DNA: TGTGCCAGCAGCTGGGGACAAACCTACGAGCAGTACTTC; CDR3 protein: CASSWGQTYEQYF
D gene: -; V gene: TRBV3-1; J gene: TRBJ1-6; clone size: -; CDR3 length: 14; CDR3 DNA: TGTGCCAGCAGCCCTCAGCTAAATAATTCACCCCTCCACTTT; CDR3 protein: CASSPQLNNSPLHF
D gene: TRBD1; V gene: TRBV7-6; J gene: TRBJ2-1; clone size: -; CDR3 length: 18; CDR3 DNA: TGTGCCAGCAGCTTAGCGGGGACAGGGTCCTCCTTCTACAATGAGCAGTTCTTC; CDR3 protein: CASSLAGTGSSFYNEQFF
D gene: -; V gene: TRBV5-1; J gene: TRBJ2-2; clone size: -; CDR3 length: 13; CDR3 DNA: TGCGCCAGCAGCTTCTCTAGCACCGGGGAGCTGTTTTTT; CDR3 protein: CASSFSSTGELFF
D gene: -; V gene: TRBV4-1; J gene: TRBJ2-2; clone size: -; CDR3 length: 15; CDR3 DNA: TGCGCCAGCAGCCAAGATCAGACGAACACCGGGGAGCTGTTTTTT; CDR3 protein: CASSQDQTNTGELFF
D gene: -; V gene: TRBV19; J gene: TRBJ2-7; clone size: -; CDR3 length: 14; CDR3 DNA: TGTGCCAGTAGTATAGATGAAACAGCCTACGAGCAGTACTTC; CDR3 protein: CASSIDETAYEQYF
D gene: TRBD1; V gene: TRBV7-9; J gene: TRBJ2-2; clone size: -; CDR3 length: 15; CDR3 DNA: TGTGCCAGCAGCCTAGACAGGGGGCACACCGGGGAGCTGTTTTTT; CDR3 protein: CASSLDRGHTGELFF
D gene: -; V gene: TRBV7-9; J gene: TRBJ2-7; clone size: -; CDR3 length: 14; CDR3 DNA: TGTGCCAGCAGCTTAACGGGTGGCACCTACGAGCAGTACTTC; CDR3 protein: CASSLTGGTYEQYF
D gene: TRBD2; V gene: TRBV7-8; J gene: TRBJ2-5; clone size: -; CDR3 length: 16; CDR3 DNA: TGTGCCAGCAGCTCCGGACTAGCGGGGAGGCAAGAGACCCAGTACTTC; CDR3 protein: CASSSGLAGRQETQYF
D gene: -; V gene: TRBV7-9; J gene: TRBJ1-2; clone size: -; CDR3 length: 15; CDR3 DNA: TGTGCCAGCAGCTCGGGCCCAAGAACTAACTATGGCTACACCTTC; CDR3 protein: CASSSGPRTNYGYTF
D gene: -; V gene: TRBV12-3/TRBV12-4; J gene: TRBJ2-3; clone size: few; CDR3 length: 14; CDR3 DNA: TGTGCCAGCAGTTTGGGGACTAGCACAGATACGCAGTATTTT; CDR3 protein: CASSLGTSTDTQYF
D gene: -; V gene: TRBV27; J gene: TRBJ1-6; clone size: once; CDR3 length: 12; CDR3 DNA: TGTGCCAGCAGTTTATTCGGTTCACCCCTCCACTTT; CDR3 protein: CASSLFGSPLHF
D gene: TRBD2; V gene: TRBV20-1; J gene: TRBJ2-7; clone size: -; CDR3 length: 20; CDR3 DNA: TGCAGTGCTAGAGATCTCGAGTGGACTACTAGCGGGGGGGTGACCTACGAGCAGTACTTC; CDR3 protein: CSARDLEWTTSGGVTYEQYF
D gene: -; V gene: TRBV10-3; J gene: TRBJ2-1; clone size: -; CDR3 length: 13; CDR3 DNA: TGTGCCATCGGGGAGACACTCTACAATGAGCAGTTCTTC; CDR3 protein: CAIGETLYNEQFF
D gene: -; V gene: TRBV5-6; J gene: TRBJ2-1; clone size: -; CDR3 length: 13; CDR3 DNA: TGTGCCAGCAGCTTGCCGTACTACAATGAGCAGTTCTTC; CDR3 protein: CASSLPYYNEQFF
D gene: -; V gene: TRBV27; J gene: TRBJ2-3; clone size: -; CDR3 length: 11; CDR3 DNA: TGTGCCAGCAAGGACACAGATACGCAGTATTTT; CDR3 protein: CASKDTDTQYF
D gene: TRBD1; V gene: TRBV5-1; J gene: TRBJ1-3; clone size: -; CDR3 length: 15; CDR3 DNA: TGCGCCAGCAGCCTCGAGGGACAGAAGAGAAACACCATATATTTT; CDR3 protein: CASSLEGQKRNTIYF
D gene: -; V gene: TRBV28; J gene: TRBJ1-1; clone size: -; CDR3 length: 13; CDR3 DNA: TGTGCCAGCAGTTTAAAGGGAGGCACTGAAGCTTTCTTT; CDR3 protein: CASSLKGGTEAFF
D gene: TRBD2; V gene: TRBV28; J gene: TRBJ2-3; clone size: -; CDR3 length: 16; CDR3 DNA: TGTGCCAGCAGTTTATATCCAGCGGGGGGTCGGGATACGCAGTATTTT; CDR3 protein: CASSLYPAGGRDTQYF
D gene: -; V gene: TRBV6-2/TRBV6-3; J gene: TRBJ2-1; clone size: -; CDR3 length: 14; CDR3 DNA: TGTGCCAGCAGTTACCTGGCGGGTTTGGATGAGCAGTTCTTC; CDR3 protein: CASSYLAGLDEQFF
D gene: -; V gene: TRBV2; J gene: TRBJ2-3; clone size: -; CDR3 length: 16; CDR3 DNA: TGTGCCAGCACCGAGAGTCGCCGGGGAGGCACAGATACGCAGTATTTT; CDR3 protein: CASTESRRGGTDTQYF